Listed here are 23 T cell receptor beta chains from one sample, sequenced in a study of blood T cell repertoires in COVID-19. TCRdb's table, derived via immunoSEQ multiplex PCR, lists solely in-frame clones and lacks some. In the table there are 200,000 to 250,000 clones, around nine tenths of which are singletons. What was sequenced was PBMCs or T cells enriched from blood (not recorded which). These receptors were collected from a woman aged 45-59 years who had recovered from COVID-19.

In this sample, this clone turned up once. The chain is built from TRBV28 and TRBJ2-2; TRBD1 matches at 7 bases. J was trimmed by 4 bases and V by 4 bases; bases with no gene match: 12. Looked up from germline, CDR1 is MDHEN and CDR2 is SYDVKM. The CDR3 loop spans 17 amino acids. The CDR3 reads CASSSLPGQFSTGELFF. The CDR3 nucleotides are TGTGCCAGCAGTTCACTTCCGGGACAGTTCAGCACCGGGGAGCTGTTTTTT. The full variable domain, in which reference TRBV28 and TRBJ2-2 provide the parts outside the CDR3, is DVKVTQSSRYLVKRTGEKVFLECVQDMDHENMFWYRQDPGLGLRLIYFSYDVKMKEKGDIPEGYSVSREKKERFSLILESASTNQTSMYLCASSSLPGQFSTGELFFGEGSRLTVL.

This chain links TRBV5-4 with TRBJ2-2; D is unclear. Per the germline V gene, CDR1 is SGHNT and CDR2 is YYREEE (reference sequence). CDR3 length: 16 amino acids. With 1 base removed from V and 4 bases from J, the gap between germline ends came to 14 bases. In nucleotides, the CDR3 is TGTGCCAGCAGCTTGTATGCAGGCATTCCCACCGGGGAGCTGTTTTTT. It codes for CASSLYAGIPTGELFF.

This clone was observed once. The rearrangement uses TRBV29-1 and TRBJ2-3; 7 bases fit TRBD1. The CDR3 sequence is 12 residues long. V was pared by 6 bases and J by 6 bases, with 6 bases of the junction left unmatched. Germline V gives CDR1 SQVTM, CDR2 ANQGSEA. DNA of the CDR3: TGCAGCGTGGGACAGCCCGGGGATACGCAGTATTTT. Its protein product is CSVGQPGDTQYF.

The J gene is TRBJ2-7, the V gene TRBV6-5, with D possibly being TRBD2 (6 bases). The CDR3 extends over 16 amino acids. V lost 1 base and J lost 5, with 18 bases in between. The V gene's germline CDR1 is MNHEY and CDR2 SVGAGI. The CDR3 sequence: CASSYWSAGQANEQYF. The CDR3 nucleotides are TGTGCCAGCAGTTACTGGTCAGCGGGTCAGGCAAACGAGCAGTACTTC.

Regarding this clone: The same CDR3 also results from other DNA sequences found in this sample. The CDR3 loop reads CASSPRQGAYEQYF. The CDR3 DNA follows: TGTGCCAGCAGCCCCCGACAGGGTGCCTACGAGCAGTACTTC. The genes are TRBV14 and TRBJ2-7, with 7 bases lining up with TRBD1. V was pared by 4 bases and J by 2 bases, with 5 bases of the junction left unmatched. The germline V gene encodes CDR1 SGHDN and CDR2 FVKESK. CDR3 length: 14 residues.

This clone was observed a few times. The chain combines TRBV6-5 with TRBJ1-1; TRBD1 matches at 7 bases. Losses at the gene ends were 5 bases for V and 2 bases for J; bases not matched to a gene: 8. The germline V gene encodes CDR1 MNHEY and CDR2 SVGAGI. This CDR3 contains 15 residues. This CDR3 reads CASSTWTGSNTEAFF. The CDR3 DNA reads TGTGCCAGCAGTACTTGGACAGGCTCAAACACTGAAGCTTTCTTT.

The chain has TRBV7-2 and TRBJ2-6; no clear D gene. This CDR3 comprises 14 residues. V was pared by 5 bases and J by 4 bases, with 9 bases between. The V gene's germline CDR1 is SGHTA and CDR2 FQGNSA. In DNA form, the CDR3 reads TGTGCCAGCAGCCGCGGCCAGGGGGCCAACGTCCTGACTTTC. Its translation: CASSRGQGANVLTF.

The genes are TRBV18 and TRBJ1-6, with TRBD1 matching 8 bases. Germline CDR1 reads KGHSH; CDR2 reads LQKENI. The junction had 5 bases not matched to a gene; V was cut back by 3 bases and J by 7 bases. The CDR3 loop spans 15 amino acids. CDR3 amino acids: CASSPGQGVNSPLHF. CDR3 in DNA: TGTGCCAGCTCACCCGGACAGGGAGTCAATTCACCCCTCCACTTT.

The chain recombines TRBV4-2 with TRBJ1-1; a weak D match, TRBD1 (5 bases). Trimming removed 1 base at V and 0 bases at J, with 21 bases between. The length of the CDR3 is 19 residues. Germline V gene sequence: CDR1 LGHNA, CDR2 YNFKEQ. The CDR3 spells CASSQGVGAGERLNTEAFF. The CDR3 DNA follows: TGTGCCAGCAGCCAAGGCGTCGGGGCGGGGGAACGCCTGAACACTGAAGCTTTCTTT.

This chain joins TRBV15 and TRBJ2-1; TRBD1 agrees at 10 bases. This CDR3 contains 15 residues. V lost 5 bases, J lost 6 bases, and 7 bases stayed unmatched. CDR1 is LNHNV and CDR2 is YYDKDF in the germline V gene (reference sequence). The CDR3 sequence: CATSSRDRGFNEQFF. CDR3 nucleotide sequence: TGTGCCACCAGCTCGCGGGACAGGGGTTTCAATGAGCAGTTCTTC.

This chain links TRBV11-2 with TRBJ1-5; D uncertain. Germline CDR1 is SGHAT and CDR2 is FQNNGV. The CDR3 is 13 amino acids. Trimming removed 0 bases at V and 6 bases at J, with 6 bases between. As DNA, the CDR3 is TGTGCCAGCAGCTTAGATGGCGGTCAGCCCCAGCATTTT. This codes for CASSLDGGQPQHF.

This chain joins TRBV6-5 and TRBJ2-3, with 12 positions matching TRBD2. Germline values: CDR1 MNHEY, CDR2 SVGAGI. The junction had 7 bases not matched to a gene; V was cut back by 6 bases and J by 6 bases. The CDR3 runs 15 residues. DNA of the CDR3: TGTGCCAGCAGAGGACTAGCGGGATCACGGGATACGCAGTATTTT. Protein product: CASRGLAGSRDTQYF.

As concerns this clone: Other DNA sequences within the sample encode an identical CDR3. The chain has TRBV11-2 and TRBJ2-3, with 8 bases fitting TRBD2. Germline V CDR1 and CDR2: SGHAT, FQNNGV. The V gene end was trimmed by 1 base and the J gene end by 0 bases; junction bases not matched to a gene: 3. The CDR3 runs 16 residues. As DNA, the CDR3 is TGTGCCAGCAGCTTAGGGTCTAGCGGGAGCACAGATACGCAGTATTTT. It codes for CASSLGSSGSTDTQYF.

This sequence joins TRBV3-1 (or the pseudogene TRBV3-2) and TRBJ2-1; 7 nucleotides match TRBD2. V shed 5 bases, J shed 6 bases, and the junction held 7 bases outside the gene matches. The CDR3 has 14 residues. Germline V gene data show CDR1 as LGHDT and CDR2 as YNNKEL (reference sequence). CDR3 in DNA: TGTGCCAGCAGCTCTAGCGGACTTATCAATGAGCAGTTCTTC. Translated, it gives CASSSSGLINEQFF.

This clone was recorded only once. This chain connects TRBV5-5 to TRBJ2-5, with 10 nucleotides matching TRBD2. CDR3 length equals 16 residues. Germline V gives CDR1 SGHKS, CDR2 YYEKEE (reference sequence). Trimming at V came to 2 bases and at J to 2 bases, leaving 6 bases not matched to a gene. The CDR3, as DNA: TGTGCCAGCAGCTTACCCAAGGGACTAGCGCAAGAGACCCAGTACTTC. This codes for CASSLPKGLAQETQYF.

The chain combines TRBV28 with TRBJ1-1, with D uncertain. Germline V lookup: CDR1 MDHEN, CDR2 SYDVKM. This CDR3 comprises 13 residues. Trimming stripped 3 bases from V and 6 bases from J, with 11 bases between. The CDR3: CASSLSVVAEAFF. Here the CDR3 DNA reads TGTGCCAGCAGTTTGTCAGTGGTCGCTGAAGCTTTCTTT.

This clone was recorded a few times. The chain combines TRBV4-1 with TRBJ2-2, with D hard to call. Germline CDR1 and CDR2: MGHRA and YSYEKL. This CDR3 is built from 15 residues. The V end lost 0 bases, the J end lost 0 bases, and 5 bases lay between the germline ends. For the CDR3, the DNA is TGCGCCAGCAGCCAAGAGTTCGCGAACACCGGGGAGCTGTTTTTT. It specifies CASSQEFANTGELFF.

This chain links TRBV5-1 with TRBJ2-7, with TRBD1 as a possible D gene (5 bases). Germline CDR1 SGHRS, CDR2 YFSETQ. The CDR3 length is 15 residues. V was trimmed by 2 bases and J by 6 bases, leaving 18 bases between them. Written as DNA, the CDR3 is TGCGCCAGCAGCTTCTCATCCAGGGCTGTCTCCGAGCAGTACTTC. This codes for CASSFSSRAVSEQYF.

This chain joins TRBV19 and TRBJ1-5; 8 positions agree with TRBD1. The CDR3 runs to 14 residues. The germline V gene encodes CDR1 LNHDA and CDR2 SQIVND (reference sequence). V was clipped by 5 bases and J by 6 bases; unmatched bases: 6. CDR3 nucleotide sequence: TGTGCCAGTAGTGGACCACAGGGGGGTCAGCCCCAGCATTTT. Protein: CASSGPQGGQPQHF.

This chain connects TRBV30 to TRBJ2-5; TRBD2 agrees at 11 bases. Germline assignment: CDR1 GTSNPN and CDR2 SVGIG (reference sequence). CDR3 length: 15 residues. V was pared by 7 bases and J by 4 bases, with 11 bases of the junction left unmatched. CDR3 protein: CALTLAGGPRETQYF. CDR3 in DNA: TGTGCCTTGACTTTAGCGGGAGGGCCGCGAGAGACCCAGTACTTC.

The V call is TRBV4-1, the J call TRBJ2-7, with 10 bases aligning to TRBD2. The germline gives CDR1 MGHRA, CDR2 YSYEKL. With 1 base clipped from V and 5 bases from J, the junction kept 8 bases outside the gene matches. The CDR3 loop spans 16 amino acids. The CDR3 is CASSQADSGRSDEQYF. In nucleotides, the CDR3 is TGCGCCAGCAGCCAAGCGGATAGCGGGAGGTCCGACGAGCAGTACTTC.

The rearrangement uses TRBV7-2 and TRBJ2-6; TRBD2 aligns across 11 bases. The J segment lost 3 bases and the V segment lost 3 bases, leaving 4 bases of the junction unmatched. CDR1 and CDR2 (germline): SGHTA, FQGNSA. CDR3 size: 17 residues. DNA of the CDR3: TGTGCCAGCAGCTTGCTAGCGGGAGGAAATGGGGCCAACGTCCTGACTTTC. This codes for CASSLLAGGNGANVLTF. Complete variable domain (other parts from reference TRBV7-2 and TRBJ2-6): GAGVSQSPSNKVTEKGKDVELRCDPISGHTALYWYRQSLGQGLEFLIYFQGNSAPDKSGLPSDRFSAERTGGSVSTLTIQRTQQEDSAVYLCASSLLAGGNGANVLTFGAGSRLTVL.

The chain links TRBV28 to TRBJ1-4, with 8 positions matching TRBD1. Germline V gene sequence: CDR1 MDHEN, CDR2 SYDVKM. The trim removed 4 bases at V and 6 bases at J, leaving 4 bases unmatched. This CDR3 has 14 residues. CDR3 in amino acids: CASSSGTGYEKLFF. CDR3 in DNA: TGTGCCAGCAGTTCAGGGACAGGATATGAAAAACTGTTTTTT.